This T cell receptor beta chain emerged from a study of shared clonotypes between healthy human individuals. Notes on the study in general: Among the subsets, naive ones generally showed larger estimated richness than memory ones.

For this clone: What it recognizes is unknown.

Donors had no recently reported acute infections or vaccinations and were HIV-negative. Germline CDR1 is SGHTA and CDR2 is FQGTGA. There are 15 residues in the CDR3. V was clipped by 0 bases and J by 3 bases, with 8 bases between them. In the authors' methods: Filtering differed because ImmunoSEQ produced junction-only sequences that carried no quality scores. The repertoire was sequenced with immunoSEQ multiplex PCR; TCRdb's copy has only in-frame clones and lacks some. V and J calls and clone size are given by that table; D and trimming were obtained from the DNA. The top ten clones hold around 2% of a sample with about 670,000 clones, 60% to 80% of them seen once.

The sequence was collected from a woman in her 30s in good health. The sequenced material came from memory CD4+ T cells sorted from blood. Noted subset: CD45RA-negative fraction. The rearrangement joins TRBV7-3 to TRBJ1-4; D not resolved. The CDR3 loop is CASSLTGSPNEKLFF. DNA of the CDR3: TGTGCCAGCAGCTTAACGGGCAGTCCTAATGAAAAACTGTTTTTT.